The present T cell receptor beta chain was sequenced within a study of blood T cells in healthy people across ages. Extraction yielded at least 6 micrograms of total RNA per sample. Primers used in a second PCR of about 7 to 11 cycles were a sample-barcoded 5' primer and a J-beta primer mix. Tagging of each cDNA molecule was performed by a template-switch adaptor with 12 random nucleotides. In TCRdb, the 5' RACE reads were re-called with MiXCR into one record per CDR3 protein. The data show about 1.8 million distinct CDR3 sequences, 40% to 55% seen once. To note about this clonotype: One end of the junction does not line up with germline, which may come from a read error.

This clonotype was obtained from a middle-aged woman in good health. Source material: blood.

DNA of the CDR3: TGCGGTGCTAGAGGCGGGGGGCGTCGGGATTCACCCCTCCACTTT. This sequence encodes CGARGGGRRDSPLHF. The chain combines TRBV20-1 with TRBJ1-6; D possibly corresponds to TRBD1 (6 bases). CDR1 and CDR2 (germline): DFQATT, SNEGSKA (reference sequence). The CDR3 loop spans 15 amino acids.